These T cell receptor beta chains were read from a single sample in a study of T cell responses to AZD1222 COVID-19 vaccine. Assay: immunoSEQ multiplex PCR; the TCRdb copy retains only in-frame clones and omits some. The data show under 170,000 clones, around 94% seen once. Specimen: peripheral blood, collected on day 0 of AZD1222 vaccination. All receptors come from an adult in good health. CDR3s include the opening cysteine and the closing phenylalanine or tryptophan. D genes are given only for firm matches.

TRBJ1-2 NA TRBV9 TGTGCCAGCAGCGTAGGAACGGGTAACTATGGCTACACCTTC CASSVGTGNYGYTF
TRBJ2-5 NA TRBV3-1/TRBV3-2 TGTGCCAGCAGCCAGAGGCAGACTCAAGAGACCCAGTACTTC CASSQRQTQETQYF
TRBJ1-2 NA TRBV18 TGTGCCAGCTCACCACCTCAGGGGACTGGCTATGGCTACACCTTC CASSPPQGTGYGYTF
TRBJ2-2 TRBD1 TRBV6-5 TGTGCCAGCAGCGGACAGGGACTCACCGGGGAGCTGTTTTTT CASSGQGLTGELFF
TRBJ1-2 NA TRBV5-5 TGTGCCAGCAGCCCCGGACACCCCGCTTATGGCTACACCTTC CASSPGHPAYGYTF
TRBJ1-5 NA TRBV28 TGTGCCGCCGTGACGGGGAGGGGGAGAGGCAATCAGCCCCAGCATTTT CAAVTGRGRGNQPQHF
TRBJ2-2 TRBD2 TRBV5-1 TGCGCCAGCAGCACGGGACTAGCGGGAACCGGGGAGCTGTTTTTT CASSTGLAGTGELFF
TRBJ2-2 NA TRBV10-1 TGCGCCAGCAGTGACCAGAACACCGGGGAGCTGTTTTTT CASSDQNTGELFF
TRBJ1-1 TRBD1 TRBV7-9 TGTGCCAGCAGACCCGGGACAGGATCGAACACTGAAGCTTTCTTT CASRPGTGSNTEAFF
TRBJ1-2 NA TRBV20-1 TGCAGTGCTACAGGGAGTGCTGGCTACACCTTC CSATGSAGYTF
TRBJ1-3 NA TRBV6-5 TGTGCCAGCAGTTTGGGGTCTGGTGGAAACACCATATATTTT CASSLGSGGNTIYF
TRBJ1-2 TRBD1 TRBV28 TGTGCCAGCAGGGAAGACAGGGGAAACTATGGCTACACCTTC CASREDRGNYGYTF
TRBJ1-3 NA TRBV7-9 TGTGCCAGCAGCACAGCTCCGGCTGGAAACACCATATATTTT CASSTAPAGNTIYF
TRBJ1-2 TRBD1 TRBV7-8 TGTGCCAGCAGCTTATTGGATTATTGGGCCCGAGGGGGCTCACGGAAAACATCTGGCTACACCTTC CASSLLDYWARGGSRKTSGYTF
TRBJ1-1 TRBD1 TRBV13 TGTGCCAGCAGCTTAGTACAGGGGGAGACTGAAGCTTTCTTT CASSLVQGETEAFF
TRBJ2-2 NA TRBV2 TGTGCCAGCAGTGAGGGACTGGCCATGGACAGGGAGCTGTTTTTT CASSEGLAMDRELFF
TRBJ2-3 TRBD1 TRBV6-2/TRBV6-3 TGTGCCAGCAGTTACCCAGGGGGTCGAACAGATACGCAGTATTTT CASSYPGGRTDTQYF
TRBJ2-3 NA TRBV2 TGTGCCAGCAATATAAATGCTCAGTATTTT CASNINAQYF
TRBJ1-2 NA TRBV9 TGTGCCAGCAGCGTAGGGACAGATAACTATGGCTACACCTTC CASSVGTDNYGYTF
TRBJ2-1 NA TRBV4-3 TGCGCCAGCAGCCAAGTCGGCGTAAACAATGAGCAGTTCTTC CASSQVGVNNEQFF
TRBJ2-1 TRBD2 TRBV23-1 TGCGCCGGAGAGGGACTAGCGGATAATGAGCAGTTCTTC CAGEGLADNEQFF
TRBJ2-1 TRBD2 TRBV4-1 TGCGCCAGCAGCCAAGGGCGGGGGAACACACACAATGAGCAGTTCTTC CASSQGRGNTHNEQFF
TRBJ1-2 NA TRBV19 TGTGCCAGTATATCAGGGGCGGAGGGCTACACCTTC CASISGAEGYTF
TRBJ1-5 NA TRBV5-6 TGTGCCAGCAGCTTGGGGTGGCCAGGGGTTAGGCAGCCCCAGCATTTT CASSLGWPGVRQPQHF
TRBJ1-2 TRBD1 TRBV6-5 TGTGCCAGCGGAGGGGGCAGGGCTTGGGGCTACACCTTC CASGGGRAWGYTF
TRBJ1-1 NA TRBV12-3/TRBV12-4 TGTGCCAGCAGTTCGGGCAGAGGAGCTTTCTTT CASSSGRGAFF
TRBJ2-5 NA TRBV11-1 TGTGCCAGCAGCAAAGACCCCGGACTACAAGAGACCCAGTACTTC CASSKDPGLQETQYF
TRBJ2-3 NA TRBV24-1 TGTGCCACCAGTGATTCGGCCCCAGATACGCAGTATTTT CATSDSAPDTQYF
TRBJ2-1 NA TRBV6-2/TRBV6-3 TGTGCCAGCAGCTCGGGACCCGACTACAATGAGCAGTTCTTC CASSSGPDYNEQFF
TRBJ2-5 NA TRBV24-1 TGTGCCACCAGTGACGCTAGGGGACTTCAGGGTCAAGAGACCCAGTACTTC CATSDARGLQGQETQYF
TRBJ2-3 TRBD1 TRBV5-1 TGCGCCAGCAGCTTGGCTGGACAGGGGACAGATACGCAGTATTTT CASSLAGQGTDTQYF
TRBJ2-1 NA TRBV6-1 TGTGCCAGCAGTGAAGGTGGAGGGGGCTCCTACAATGAGCAGTTCTTC CASSEGGGGSYNEQFF
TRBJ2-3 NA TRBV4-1 TGCGCCAGCAGCCAAGTACGGTGGGCCACAGATACGCAGTATTTT CASSQVRWATDTQYF
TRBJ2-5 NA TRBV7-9 TGTGCCAGCAGCTTGGGGGGAAAGCTAGAGACCCAGTACTTC CASSLGGKLETQYF
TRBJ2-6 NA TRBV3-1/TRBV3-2 TGTGCCAGCAGCCCGTACCCGGTTGGACCCCGCTCTGGGGCCAACGTCCTGACTTTC CASSPYPVGPRSGANVLTF
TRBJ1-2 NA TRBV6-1 TGTGCCAGCAGTGAAACTTACTATGGCTACACCTTC CASSETYYGYTF
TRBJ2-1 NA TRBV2 TGTGCCAGCAGTGAATATAGTAGTAATGAGCAGTTCTTC CASSEYSSNEQFF
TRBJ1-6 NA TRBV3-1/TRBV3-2 TGTGCCAGCAGCCATCTAGGATCTGGCTCCTATAATTCACCCCTCCACTTT CASSHLGSGSYNSPLHF
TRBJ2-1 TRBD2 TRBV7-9 TGTGCCAGCAGCACCACGCTCTCCGGGACTAGCGGTTACAATGAGCAGTTCTTC CASSTTLSGTSGYNEQFF
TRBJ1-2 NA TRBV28 TGTGCCAGCAGTCTTGCTTATGGCTACACCTTC CASSLAYGYTF
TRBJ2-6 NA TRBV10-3 TGTGCCATCAGTCCCCCGGCCCCCAACGTCCTGACTTTC CAISPPAPNVLTF
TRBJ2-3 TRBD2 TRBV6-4 TGTGCCAGCAGTGACTCGCCAGCGGGGGGATCAGATACGCAGTATTTT CASSDSPAGGSDTQYF